The text below deals with one T cell receptor (beta chain). Germline CDR1 reads MNHEY; CDR2 reads SVGAGI. V lost 4 bases to trimming and J lost 5 bases, with 11 bases between them. CDR3 length: 13 residues. This sample is part of a study of T cells in localized non-small cell lung cancer. Sequencing used immunoSEQ multiplex PCR; TCRdb keeps in-frame clones, though not all of them. The sample contains tens of thousands of clones, 80% to 90% of which appear only once. This receptor was identified in a man aged 40 to 70 with stage I squamous cell lung carcinoma. The rearrangement joins TRBV6-5 to TRBJ1-1; perhaps TRBD1 as D (5 bases). This sample comprised peripheral blood, obtained before any cancer treatment. This chain's CDR3 is CASSSGTGTEAFF. DNA of the CDR3: TGTGCCAGCAGTTCCGGGACGGGGACTGAAGCTTTCTTT.